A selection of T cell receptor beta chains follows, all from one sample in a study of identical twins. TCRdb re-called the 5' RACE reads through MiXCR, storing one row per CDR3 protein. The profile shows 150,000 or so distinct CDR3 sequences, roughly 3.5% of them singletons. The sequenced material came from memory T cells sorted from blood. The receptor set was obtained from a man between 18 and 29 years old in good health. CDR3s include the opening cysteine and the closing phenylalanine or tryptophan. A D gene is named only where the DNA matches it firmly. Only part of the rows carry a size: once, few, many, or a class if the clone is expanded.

CDR3nt: TGCAGTGCTGCCCCGGTGAGAGAGACCCAGTACTTC; CDR3aa: CSAAPVRETQYF; d_gene: NA; len: 12; j_gene: TRBJ2-5; abundance: many; v_gene: TRBV20-1
CDR3nt: TGTGCCAGCGGGCGTTTAGGGGGTTCCCTCCACTTT; CDR3aa: CASGRLGGSLHF; d_gene: NA; len: 12; j_gene: TRBJ1-6; abundance: many; v_gene: TRBV12-3/TRBV12-4
CDR3nt: TGCGCCAGCAGCTTGGATAGTGACAGGGTAAAGACCCAGTACTTC; CDR3aa: CASSLDSDRVKTQYF; d_gene: TRBD1; len: 15; j_gene: TRBJ2-5; abundance: many; v_gene: TRBV5-1
CDR3nt: TGTGCCAGCAGCGGTCTAGCGGGAGCTTCCCACGGGGAGCTGTTTTTT; CDR3aa: CASSGLAGASHGELFF; d_gene: TRBD2; len: 16; j_gene: TRBJ2-2; abundance: NA; v_gene: TRBV2
CDR3nt: TGCAGTGCTATATCAGTAAACGAGCAGTACTTC; CDR3aa: CSAISVNEQYF; d_gene: NA; len: 11; j_gene: TRBJ2-7; abundance: many; v_gene: TRBV20-1
CDR3nt: TGTGCCAGTACGAGGGGGGGATCGGGTCAGCCCCAGCATTTT; CDR3aa: CASTRGGSGQPQHF; d_gene: NA; len: 14; j_gene: TRBJ1-5; abundance: few; v_gene: TRBV19
CDR3nt: TGTGCCAGCAGCCCGGACAGGGGGCTTAAAAAACTGTTTTTT; CDR3aa: CASSPDRGLKKLFF; d_gene: TRBD1; len: 14; j_gene: TRBJ1-4; abundance: many; v_gene: TRBV7-2
CDR3nt: TGTGCCAGCAGCTTTACAGGGAGATACGAGCAGTACTTC; CDR3aa: CASSFTGRYEQYF; d_gene: NA; len: 13; j_gene: TRBJ2-7; abundance: many; v_gene: TRBV7-2
CDR3nt: TGTGCCAGCAGTTACCCACAGGGGGTCATCTACAATGAGCAGTTCTTC; CDR3aa: CASSYPQGVIYNEQFF; d_gene: TRBD1; len: 16; j_gene: TRBJ2-1; abundance: many; v_gene: TRBV6-2/TRBV6-3
CDR3nt: TGTGCCACCAGCGGCAGGGGGAGACAAGAGACCCAGTACTTC; CDR3aa: CATSGRGRQETQYF; d_gene: TRBD1; len: 14; j_gene: TRBJ2-5; abundance: NA; v_gene: TRBV15
CDR3nt: TGTGCCAGCAGCCAATTAGCGGGAGGGTCCTACAATGAGCAGTTCTTC; CDR3aa: CASSQLAGGSYNEQFF; d_gene: TRBD2; len: 16; j_gene: TRBJ2-1; abundance: many; v_gene: TRBV14
CDR3nt: TGTGCCACCAGTGAGGAGGGACAGGGAAACTATGGCTACACCTTC; CDR3aa: CATSEEGQGNYGYTF; d_gene: TRBD1; len: 15; j_gene: TRBJ1-2; abundance: many; v_gene: TRBV24-1
CDR3nt: TGTGCCAGCAGCCCCCCCCCCAATCGGAAGTACTTC; CDR3aa: CASSPPPNRKYF; d_gene: NA; len: 12; j_gene: TRBJ2-7; abundance: few; v_gene: TRBV14
CDR3nt: TGTGCCAGCACCGACAGATTGACTCAGCCCCAGCATTTT; CDR3aa: CASTDRLTQPQHF; d_gene: NA; len: 13; j_gene: TRBJ1-5; abundance: many; v_gene: TRBV12-3/TRBV12-4
CDR3nt: TGTGCCAGCAGGTTAATATCTGGGGCCAACGTCCTGACTTTC; CDR3aa: CASRLISGANVLTF; d_gene: NA; len: 14; j_gene: TRBJ2-6; abundance: many; v_gene: TRBV6-5
CDR3nt: TGCGCCAGCAGCCCCCAGACTAGCGTCGGAAACATTCAGTACTTC; CDR3aa: CASSPQTSVGNIQYF; d_gene: TRBD2; len: 15; j_gene: TRBJ2-4; abundance: many; v_gene: TRBV4-3
CDR3nt: TGCGCCAGCAGCGCCGGGACAGGGCTGCATCAGCCCCAGCATTTT; CDR3aa: CASSAGTGLHQPQHF; d_gene: TRBD1; len: 15; j_gene: TRBJ1-5; abundance: many; v_gene: TRBV5-1
CDR3nt: TGTGCCAGCAGTTACTCGACATGGGACGAGCAGTACTTC; CDR3aa: CASSYSTWDEQYF; d_gene: NA; len: 13; j_gene: TRBJ2-7; abundance: many; v_gene: TRBV6-6
CDR3nt: TGTGCCAGCAGCCTGAGGACAGGAAACACCGGGGAGCTGTTTTTT; CDR3aa: CASSLRTGNTGELFF; d_gene: TRBD1; len: 15; j_gene: TRBJ2-2; abundance: many; v_gene: TRBV5-4
CDR3nt: TGCAGCGTTGAAGATTCAACAGGACCCTACGAGCAGTACTTC; CDR3aa: CSVEDSTGPYEQYF; d_gene: NA; len: 14; j_gene: TRBJ2-7; abundance: many; v_gene: TRBV29-1
CDR3nt: TGTGCCAGCAGCCGGTCCGGGACGAGGAACACCGGGGAGCTGTTTTTT; CDR3aa: CASSRSGTRNTGELFF; d_gene: NA; len: 16; j_gene: TRBJ2-2; abundance: many; v_gene: TRBV7-8
CDR3nt: TGCGCCAGCAGTGAGAGCCCACGAAACACCATATATTTT; CDR3aa: CASSESPRNTIYF; d_gene: NA; len: 13; j_gene: TRBJ1-3; abundance: NA; v_gene: TRBV10-2
CDR3nt: TGCAGTGCTAGAGGGGGGACAGGGATTAACTATGGCTACACCTTC; CDR3aa: CSARGGTGINYGYTF; d_gene: TRBD1; len: 15; j_gene: TRBJ1-2; abundance: many; v_gene: TRBV20-1